Below, 8 T cell receptor beta chains from the same sample are listed, as sequenced in a study of T cell changes during pregnancy in multiple sclerosis. Some clones are missing from TCRdb's copy, which holds only in-frame ones; the method was immunoSEQ multiplex PCR. The sample has about 36,000 clones; 93% are singletons. The sample consisted of CD4+ T cells from peripheral blood mononuclear cells, taken in the first trimester of pregnancy. The receptor set was obtained from a female donor with multiple sclerosis, enrolled in a pregnancy study.

This clone has only a few counts. V is TRBV29-1 and J is TRBJ1-5; 8 nucleotides line up with TRBD1. The J segment lost 4 bases and the V segment lost 6 bases, leaving 5 bases of the junction unmatched. The germline CDR1 and CDR2 sequences are SQVTM and ANQGSEA. CDR3 size: 13 residues. DNA for the CDR3: TGCAGCGTCCAAACAGGGGGGAATCAGCCCCAGCATTTT. Its protein product is CSVQTGGNQPQHF. The whole variable domain, remainder taken from reference TRBV29-1 and TRBJ1-5, is SAVISQKPSRDICQRGTSLTIQCQVDSQVTMMFWYRQQPGQSLTLIATANQGSEATYESGFVIDKFPISRPNLTFSTLTVSNMSPEDSSIYLCSVQTGGNQPQHFGDGTRLSIL.

This chain uses TRBV14 with TRBJ1-2; 7 nucleotides line up with TRBD1. Germline values: CDR1 SGHDN, CDR2 FVKESK. The V segment lost 1 base and the J segment 7 bases; nucleotides outside the gene matches: 15. This CDR3 region has 17 residues. CDR3 loop: CASSQVQGDLHTSGYTF. The CDR3 nucleotides read TGTGCCAGCAGCCAAGTCCAGGGGGACCTCCACACAAGTGGCTACACCTTC. Looking up the rest from reference TRBV14 and TRBJ1-2 gives the full variable domain: EAGVTQFPSHSVIEKGQTVTLRCDPISGHDNLYWYRRVMGKEIKFLLHFVKESKQDESGMPNNRFLAERTGGTYSTLKVQPAELEDSGVYFCASSQVQGDLHTSGYTFGSGTRLTVV.

The chain combines TRBV7-6 with TRBJ2-1; 7 nucleotides align to TRBD2. The CDR3 covers 16 residues. The junction had 14 bases not matched to a gene; V was cut back by 5 bases and J by 7 bases. CDR1 SGHVS and CDR2 FNYEAQ come from the germline V gene. CDR3 sequence: CASSGIGGRVKNEQFF. As DNA, the CDR3 is TGTGCCAGCAGCGGCATCGGGGGGAGGGTTAAAAATGAGCAGTTCTTC.

For the CDR3, the DNA is TGTGCCAGCAGTTCCAGGGAAGACAATCAGCCCCAGCATTTT. Its translation is CASSSREDNQPQHF. The chain joins TRBV7-6 to TRBJ1-5, with TRBD1 as a possible D gene (5 bases). The CDR3 has 14 residues. Trimming left V 6 bases short and J 3 bases short, with 12 bases between. Germline V gene sequence: CDR1 SGHVS, CDR2 FNYEAQ.

This chain connects TRBV29-1 to TRBJ2-4; the match to TRBD1 covers 8 bases. The J segment lost 0 bases and the V segment lost 5 bases, leaving 3 bases of the junction unmatched. The CDR3 has 14 residues. Looked up from germline, CDR1 is SQVTM and CDR2 is ANQGSEA. This CDR3 reads CSVLDRAAKNIQYF. The CDR3, as DNA: TGCAGCGTTTTGGACAGGGCAGCCAAAAACATTCAGTACTTC.

J is TRBJ1-2 and V is TRBV29-1; D may be TRBD1 (5 bases). V shed 7 bases and J shed 8 bases, with 11 bases lying between them. This CDR3 is 10 amino acids long. CDR1 and CDR2 from the germline V gene are SQVTM and ANQGSEA. DNA of the CDR3: TGCAGCGCCAGGGAGGACGGCTACACCTTC. Its protein product is CSAREDGYTF. Drawing the rest from reference TRBV29-1 and TRBJ1-2, the complete variable domain is SAVISQKPSRDICQRGTSLTIQCQVDSQVTMMFWYRQQPGQSLTLIATANQGSEATYESGFVIDKFPISRPNLTFSTLTVSNMSPEDSSIYLCSAREDGYTFGSGTRLTVV.

V gene TRBV27 combines with J gene TRBJ2-7; 8 bases line up with TRBD2. The CDR3 is 20 amino acids. Germline CDR1 reads MNHEY; CDR2 reads SMNVEV (reference sequence). After removal of 4 bases from V and 1 base from J, the junction contained 21 bases not matched to a gene. The DNA of the CDR3 is TGTGCCAGCAGTTCCAAACCCCCTGTGGGACTAGACTCCCCTTCCTACGAGCAGTACTTC. Protein sequence: CASSSKPPVGLDSPSYEQYF.

This rearrangement joins TRBV25-1 to TRBJ2-7, with 7 bases aligning to TRBD1. The CDR3 consists of 14 residues. Germline loops: CDR1 MGHDK, CDR2 SYGVNS. The V segment lost 3 bases and the J segment 2 bases; nucleotides outside the gene matches: 4. Here the CDR3 reads CASSDGTVTYEQYF. The CDR3 DNA is TGTGCCAGCAGTGACGGGACAGTAACCTACGAGCAGTACTTC.